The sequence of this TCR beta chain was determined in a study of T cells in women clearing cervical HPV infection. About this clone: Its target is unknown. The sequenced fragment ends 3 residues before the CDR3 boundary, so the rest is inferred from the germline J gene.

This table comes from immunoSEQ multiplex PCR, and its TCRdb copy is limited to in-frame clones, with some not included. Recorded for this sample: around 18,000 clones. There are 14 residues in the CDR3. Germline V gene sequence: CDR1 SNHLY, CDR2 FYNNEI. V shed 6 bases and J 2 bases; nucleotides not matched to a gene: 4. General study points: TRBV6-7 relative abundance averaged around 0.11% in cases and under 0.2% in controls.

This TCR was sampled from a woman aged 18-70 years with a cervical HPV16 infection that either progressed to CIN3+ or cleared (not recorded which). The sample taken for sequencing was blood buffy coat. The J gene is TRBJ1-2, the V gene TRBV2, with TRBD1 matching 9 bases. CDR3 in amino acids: CASRDRGGNYGYTF. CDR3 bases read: TGTGCCAGCAGGGACAGGGGCGGGAACTATGGC.